This T cell receptor beta chain was obtained from a study of blood T cell repertoires in COVID-19 (dated by TCRdb to 2018 to 2021). Notes on the research overall: Samples covering the acute and convalescent phases of COVID-19 were provided by collaborators in the United States, Italy and Spain. The sample metadata nearly always contained a de-identified subject ID, COVID-19 status, age in years and sex. The material from the prospective study consisted of cDNA or gDNA derived from T cells, B-cell-depleted T cells, or PBMCs. Where available, HLA class I and class II types were obtained from metadata supplied by the sample provider rather than from assay-based typing. Subjects who had been exposed to COVID-19, were actively infected with it, or had recovered from it provided the deeply sampled blood TCRbeta repertoires that made up the dataset. The repertoires were released in a freely available public database intended as a resource for research on the immune response to SARS-CoV-2. Samples came from the ongoing ImmuneRACE study (first 160 participants) plus 1,254 subjects from 6 global collaborators. Results and caveats for the whole study, not just this receptor: The quantity of clinical and demographic metadata differed by source and by participant and was supplied without curation.

TCRbeta CDR3 regions were amplified from genomic DNA using the immunoSEQ Assay, a bias-controlled multiplex PCR. The original methods were these. The number of nucleated cells in each sample was estimated by amplification of reference gene primers within the assay. To quantify the absolute abundance of each unique TCRbeta CDR3 rearrangement, sequence reads were collapsed and filtered. For each sample, productive Simpson clonality was calculated by taking the square root of Simpson's diversity index across productive rearrangements. TCRdb carries this immuneACCESS record with in-frame sequences only. Its versions omit some clonotypes, under half of them owing to an unresolved V gene in the studies checked, with the rest unexplained. The V and J calls and clone size come from that table; D and trimming were worked out from the DNA. The sample contains tens of thousands of clones, approximately 84% of them found a single time. The biggest ten clones account for less than 4.5% of the sample.

A remark on this clone: Its antigen is currently not known. Base qualities are not recorded, but no much larger clone differs from it by a single base.

Collaborating institutions collected whole blood in K2EDTA tubes following their own protocols. Collaborator samples were shipped for TCRbeta analysis as frozen whole blood, isolated PBMCs, or DNA extracted from either sample type. The germline V gene gives CDR1 as SGHRS and CDR2 as YFSETQ. Trimming removed 5 bases from V and 0 bases from J, leaving 12 bases between the germline ends. Measured from the cysteine to the phenylalanine, the CDR3 is 15 residues long. The kept DNA is CDR3 alone, 45 bases in frame from the first base. The sequence was collected from a man between 60 and 75 years old with acute or convalescent COVID-19. The chain links TRBV5-1 with TRBJ1-5; D gene: possibly TRBD1, on 6 matching bases. Sequencing used peripheral blood. The DNA is as follows: TGCGCCAGCAGGGACAGTCCTGATAGCAATCAGCCCCAGCATTTT. This gives the protein CASRDSPDSNQPQHF.